The subject of this entry is one T cell receptor (beta chain). Generated by immunoSEQ multiplex PCR, the TCRdb table keeps only in-frame clones and is missing some. Found here are over 200,000 clones, 81% of them singletons; the top ten hold roughly 7.9%. The data originate from a study of blood T cell repertoires in COVID-19. Study information: Sample material is recorded as cDNA or gDNA derived from T cells, B-cell-depleted T cells, or PBMCs.

CDR1 and CDR2 from the germline V gene are MNHEY and SVGEGT. The CDR3 spans 15 residues. Trimming removed 4 bases from V and 0 bases from J, with 13 bases in between. The rearrangement joins TRBV6-2 or TRBV6-3 to TRBJ2-7; TRBD1 is a possible D gene (6 bases). The sequencing input was peripheral blood. The receptor comes from a woman over 75 with acute or convalescent COVID-19. Written as DNA, the CDR3 is TGTGCCAGCAGTTTTGACAGGTGGAGCTCCTACGAGCAGTACTTC. Translation: CASSFDRWSSYEQYF.